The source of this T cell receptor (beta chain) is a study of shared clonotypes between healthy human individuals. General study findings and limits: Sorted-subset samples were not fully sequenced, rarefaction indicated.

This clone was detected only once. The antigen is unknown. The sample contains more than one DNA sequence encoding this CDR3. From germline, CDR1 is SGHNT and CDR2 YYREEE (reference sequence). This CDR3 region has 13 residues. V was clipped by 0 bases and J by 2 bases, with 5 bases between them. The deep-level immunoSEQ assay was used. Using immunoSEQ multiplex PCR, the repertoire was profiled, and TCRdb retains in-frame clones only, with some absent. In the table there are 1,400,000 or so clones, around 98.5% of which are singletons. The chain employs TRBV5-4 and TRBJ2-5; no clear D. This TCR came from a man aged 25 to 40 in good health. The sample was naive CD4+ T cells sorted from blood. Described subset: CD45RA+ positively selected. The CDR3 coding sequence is TGTGCCAGCAGCTTGGCCCTACAAGAGACCCAGTACTTC. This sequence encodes CASSLALQETQYF.